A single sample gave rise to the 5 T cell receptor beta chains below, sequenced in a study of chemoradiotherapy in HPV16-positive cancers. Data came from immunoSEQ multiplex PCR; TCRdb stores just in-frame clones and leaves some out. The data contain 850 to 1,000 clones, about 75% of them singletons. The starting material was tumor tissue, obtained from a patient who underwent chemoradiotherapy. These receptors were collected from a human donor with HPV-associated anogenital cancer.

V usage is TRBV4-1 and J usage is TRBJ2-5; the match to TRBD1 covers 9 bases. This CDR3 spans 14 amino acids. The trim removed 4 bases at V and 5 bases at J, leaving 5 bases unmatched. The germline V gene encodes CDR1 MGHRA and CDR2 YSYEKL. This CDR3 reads CASSPGQGAETQYF. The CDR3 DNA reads TGCGCCAGCAGCCCGGGACAGGGAGCGGAGACCCAGTACTTC.

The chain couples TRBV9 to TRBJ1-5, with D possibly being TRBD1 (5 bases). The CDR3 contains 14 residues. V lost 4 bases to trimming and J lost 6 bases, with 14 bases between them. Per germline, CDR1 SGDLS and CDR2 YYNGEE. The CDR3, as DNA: TGTGCCAGCAGCCCACGGGGTGGGGGTCAGCCCCAGCATTTT. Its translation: CASSPRGGGQPQHF.

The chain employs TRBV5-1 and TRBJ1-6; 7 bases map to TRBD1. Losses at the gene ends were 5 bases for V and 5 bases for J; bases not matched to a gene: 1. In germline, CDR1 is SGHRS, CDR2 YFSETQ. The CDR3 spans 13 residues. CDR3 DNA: TGCGCCAGCAGGGGGACAGATAATTCACCCCTCCACTTT. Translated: CASRGTDNSPLHF.

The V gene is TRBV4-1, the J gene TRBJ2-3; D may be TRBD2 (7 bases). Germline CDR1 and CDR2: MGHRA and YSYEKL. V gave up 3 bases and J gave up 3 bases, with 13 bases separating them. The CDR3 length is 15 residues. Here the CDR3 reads CASSHTGGPTDTQYF. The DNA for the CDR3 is TGCGCCAGCAGCCACACGGGGGGCCCGACAGATACGCAGTATTTT.

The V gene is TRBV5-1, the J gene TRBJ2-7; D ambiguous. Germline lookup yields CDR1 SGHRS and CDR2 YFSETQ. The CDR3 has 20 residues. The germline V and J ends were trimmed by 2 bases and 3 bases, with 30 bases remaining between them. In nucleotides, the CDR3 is TGCGCCAGCAGCTTCTGCTTGGGAAAAAACAGAGATCCATCAGGCTACGAGCAGTACTTC. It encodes CASSFCLGKNRDPSGYEQYF.